Listed below are T cell receptor beta chains from one sample, sequenced in a study of T cell changes during pregnancy in multiple sclerosis. Generated by immunoSEQ multiplex PCR, the TCRdb table keeps only in-frame clones and is missing some. The repertoire has over 50,000 clones, over 75% of them found once; the top ten carry around 2.3%. The specimen was peripheral blood, collected in the first trimester of pregnancy. All receptors come from a female donor in good health, enrolled as a control in a pregnancy study. CDR3s include the opening cysteine and the closing phenylalanine or tryptophan. Fields, in order: J gene, D gene, clone size, V gene, CDR3 protein, CDR3 DNA. A D gene is named only where the DNA matches it firmly. The listing skips clone size in some rows; elsewhere it reads once, few, many or a size class.

>TRBJ1-6|TRBD1|NA|TRBV30
CACPPGQTYNSPLHF
TGTGCCTGCCCGCCGGGACAGACTTATAATTCACCCCTCCACTTT
>TRBJ1-6|NA|NA|TRBV19
CASSIVPGVNSPLHF
TGTGCCAGTAGTATAGTCCCAGGGGTAAATTCACCCCTCCACTTT
>TRBJ2-3|TRBD2|NA|TRBV6-4
CASSEVAGSEDTQYF
TGTGCCAGCAGTGAGGTAGCGGGATCCGAAGATACGCAGTATTTT
>TRBJ2-5|TRBD2|NA|TRBV6-1
CAGGRETQYF
TGTGCCGGCGGGAGGGAGACCCAGTACTTC
>TRBJ2-1|NA|NA|TRBV4-1
CASSQDMAFNEQFF
TGCGCCAGCAGCCAAGATATGGCTTTCAATGAGCAGTTCTTC
>TRBJ2-3|TRBD2|NA|TRBV5-1
CASSSGLAGSISTDTQYF
TGCGCCAGCAGCTCCGGACTAGCGGGATCGATCAGCACAGATACGCAGTATTTT
>TRBJ1-1|NA|NA|TRBV5-4
CASSPKGDAEAFF
TGTGCCAGCAGCCCAAAAGGAGACGCTGAAGCTTTCTTT
>TRBJ2-5|TRBD2|NA|TRBV9
CASSMRTSGSGETQYF
TGTGCCAGCAGCATGAGGACTAGCGGGAGTGGTGAGACCCAGTACTTC
>TRBJ1-1|NA|NA|TRBV18
CASSLQQMNTEAFF
TGTGCCAGCTCACTTCAACAGATGAACACTGAAGCTTTCTTT
>TRBJ2-2|NA|NA|TRBV6-1
CASSGRGFVTGELFF
TGTGCCAGCAGTGGGCGGGGTTTTGTGACCGGGGAGCTGTTTTTT
>TRBJ2-2|NA|NA|TRBV19
CASRDSQTVGGTGELFF
TGTGCCAGTAGAGATTCACAGACCGTCGGGGGCACCGGGGAGCTGTTTTTT
>TRBJ2-7|NA|NA|TRBV7-9
CASSFPGAEQYF
TGTGCCAGCAGCTTCCCAGGTGCCGAGCAGTACTTC
>TRBJ2-1|TRBD2|NA|TRBV2
CASRGFVSGGYNEQFF
TGTGCCAGCAGGGGGTTTGTTAGCGGGGGCTACAATGAGCAGTTCTTC
>TRBJ1-4|NA|NA|TRBV6-1
CASSAYRANEKLFF
TGTGCCAGCAGTGCGTACAGGGCTAATGAAAAACTGTTTTTT
>TRBJ2-2|TRBD1|NA|TRBV30
CACMGQITGELFF
TGTGCCTGTATGGGACAGATCACCGGGGAGCTGTTTTTT
>TRBJ2-3|TRBD2|NA|TRBV6-6
CAGMTSGGAADTQYF
TGTGCCGGAATGACTAGCGGGGGGGCAGCGGATACGCAGTATTTT
>TRBJ2-1|NA|NA|TRBV7-8
CASSLWAEAHYNEQFF
TGTGCCAGCAGCTTATGGGCCGAAGCCCACTACAATGAGCAGTTCTTC
>TRBJ1-3|NA|NA|TRBV28
CASSDSLSGNTIYF
TGTGCCAGCAGTGACTCCCTCTCTGGAAACACCATATATTTT
>TRBJ1-2|NA|NA|TRBV6-6
CASRLDRNYGYTF
TGTGCCAGCAGGTTGGACAGAAACTATGGCTACACCTTC
>TRBJ2-1|TRBD2|once|TRBV6-1
CASRHQTSGAEQFF
TGTGCCAGCAGGCACCAGACTAGCGGGGCTGAGCAGTTCTTC
>TRBJ1-1|NA|once|TRBV7-9
CASTGQRVMNTEAFF
TGTGCCAGCACCGGACAGAGAGTCATGAACACTGAAGCTTTCTTT
>TRBJ2-7|TRBD1|NA|TRBV5-6
CASSRDRNSYEQYF
TGTGCCAGCAGCCGGGACAGGAACTCCTACGAGCAGTACTTC
>TRBJ2-1|TRBD1|NA|TRBV5-4
CASSSTGWSYNEQFF
TGTGCCAGCAGCTCGACAGGGTGGTCCTACAATGAGCAGTTCTTC
>TRBJ2-1|TRBD2|NA|TRBV11-2
CASSREAAGEQFF
TGTGCCAGCAGCCGCGAGGCAGCGGGAGAGCAGTTCTTC
>TRBJ1-4|NA|NA|TRBV4-1
CASSQRSINEKLFF
TGCGCCAGCAGCCAAAGGAGCATTAATGAAAAACTGTTTTTT
>TRBJ2-3|TRBD2|few|TRBV11-2
CASSLVARLAGSTDTQYF
TGTGCCAGCAGCTTAGTAGCGCGTCTAGCGGGGAGCACAGATACGCAGTATTTT
>TRBJ1-2|NA|NA|TRBV2
CASSRHPPGDYGYTF
TGTGCCAGCTCTCGACACCCACCAGGGGACTATGGCTACACCTTC
>TRBJ2-7|TRBD1|NA|TRBV11-2
CASSLRTGRIGEQYF
TGTGCCAGCAGCTTGAGGACAGGGAGGATCGGCGAGCAGTACTTC
>TRBJ2-7|TRBD1|NA|TRBV28
CASTLLGQGYEQYF
TGTGCCAGCACCCTCTTGGGACAGGGGTACGAGCAGTACTTC
>TRBJ2-4|NA|NA|TRBV5-8
CASSFWGDIQYF
TGTGCCAGCAGCTTTTGGGGGGACATTCAGTACTTC
>TRBJ2-3|TRBD2|once|TRBV7-9
CASSSRGTERADTQYF
TGTGCCAGCAGCTCGCGGGGGACTGAAAGGGCAGATACGCAGTATTTT
>TRBJ2-7|TRBD2|NA|TRBV7-2
CASSFPGLAIYEQYF
TGTGCCAGCAGCTTCCCCGGACTAGCTATTTACGAGCAGTACTTC
>TRBJ1-1|NA|few|TRBV30
CAWGGGWNTEAFF
TGTGCCTGGGGGGGCGGCTGGAACACTGAAGCTTTCTTT
>TRBJ2-1|TRBD2|NA|TRBV5-1
CASSLAGWDEQFF
TGCGCCAGCAGCCTAGCGGGATGGGATGAGCAGTTCTTC
>TRBJ1-4|NA|NA|TRBV2
CASSVGVAATNEKLFF
TGTGCCAGCAGTGTAGGGGTCGCGGCAACTAATGAAAAACTGTTTTTT
>TRBJ2-3|NA|NA|TRBV5-8
CASSARRDGTDTQYF
TGTGCCAGCAGCGCCAGGAGGGACGGCACAGATACGCAGTATTTT
>TRBJ2-1|NA|NA|TRBV6-5
CASSSFLSSYNEQFF
TGTGCCAGCAGTTCGTTCTTGAGCTCCTACAATGAGCAGTTCTTC
>TRBJ2-7|NA|few|TRBV28
CASSLMRPYEQYF
TGTGCCAGCAGTTTAATGCGGCCCTACGAGCAGTACTTC
>TRBJ2-6|TRBD1|NA|TRBV19
CASSTSTGSSSGANVLTF
TGTGCCAGTAGTACCTCGACAGGGTCAAGCTCTGGGGCCAACGTCCTGACTTTC
>TRBJ1-1|NA|NA|TRBV7-9
CASSLTGSNTEAFF
TGTGCCAGCAGCTTAACAGGGTCTAACACTGAAGCTTTCTTT
>TRBJ2-1|TRBD2|NA|TRBV10-3
CAIRASGSSYNEQFF
TGTGCCATCAGGGCTAGCGGGAGCTCCTACAATGAGCAGTTCTTC
>TRBJ2-1|TRBD2|NA|TRBV2
CASSEGTSGNEQFF
TGTGCCAGCAGTGAAGGGACTAGCGGCAATGAGCAGTTCTTC
>TRBJ2-2|TRBD1|NA|TRBV5-4
CASRDGTENTGELFF
TGTGCCAGCAGGGACGGGACAGAGAACACCGGGGAGCTGTTTTTT
>TRBJ2-5|NA|NA|TRBV7-8
CASSLYEGGQETQYF
TGTGCCAGCAGCTTATACGAGGGTGGGCAAGAGACCCAGTACTTC
>TRBJ2-3|NA|once|TRBV6-6
CASQGLTTDTQYF
TGTGCCAGTCAGGGACTGACCACAGATACGCAGTATTTT
>TRBJ1-2|NA|NA|TRBV7-8
CASSLDTGSYGYTF
TGTGCCAGCAGCTTAGACACAGGGTCCTATGGCTACACCTTC
>TRBJ1-4|NA|NA|TRBV19
CASSERVEKLFF
TGTGCCAGTAGTGAGCGAGTTGAAAAACTGTTTTTT
>TRBJ2-2|TRBD2|NA|TRBV6-4
CASSEGTSWSDTGELFF
TGTGCCAGCAGCGAGGGGACTAGTTGGTCGGACACCGGGGAGCTGTTTTTT